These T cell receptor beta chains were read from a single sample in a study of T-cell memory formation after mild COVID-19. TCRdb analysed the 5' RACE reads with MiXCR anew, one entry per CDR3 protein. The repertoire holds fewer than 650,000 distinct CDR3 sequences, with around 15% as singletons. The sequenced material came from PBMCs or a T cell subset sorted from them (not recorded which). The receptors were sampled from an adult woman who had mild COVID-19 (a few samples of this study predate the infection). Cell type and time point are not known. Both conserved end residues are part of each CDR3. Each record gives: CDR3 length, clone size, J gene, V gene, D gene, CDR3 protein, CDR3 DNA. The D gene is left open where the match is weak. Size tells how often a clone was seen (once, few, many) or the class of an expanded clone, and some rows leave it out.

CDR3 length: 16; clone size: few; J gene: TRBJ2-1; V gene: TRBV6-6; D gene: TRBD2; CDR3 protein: CASSDPRSGRVSEQFF; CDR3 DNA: TGTGCCAGCAGTGACCCTAGGAGCGGGAGAGTCAGTGAGCAGTTCTTC
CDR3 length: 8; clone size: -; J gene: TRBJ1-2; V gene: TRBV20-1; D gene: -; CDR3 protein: CVSLAYTF; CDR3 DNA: TGCGTTTCCCTCGCCTACACCTTC
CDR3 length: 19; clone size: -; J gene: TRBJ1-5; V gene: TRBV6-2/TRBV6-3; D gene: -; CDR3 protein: CASSYSRSSRDFSNQPQHF; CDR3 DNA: TGTGCCAGCAGTTACTCGAGGTCGTCCAGGGATTTCTCCAATCAGCCCCAGCATTTT
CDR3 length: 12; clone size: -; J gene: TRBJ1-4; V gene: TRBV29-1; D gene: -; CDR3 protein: CSVEQGYEKLFF; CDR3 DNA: TGCAGCGTTGAACAGGGGTATGAAAAACTGTTTTTT
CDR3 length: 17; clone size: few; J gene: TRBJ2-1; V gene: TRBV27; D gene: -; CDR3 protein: CASSFSQELSSYNEQFF; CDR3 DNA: TGTGCCAGCAGTTTCAGCCAAGAACTGAGCTCCTACAATGAGCAGTTCTTC
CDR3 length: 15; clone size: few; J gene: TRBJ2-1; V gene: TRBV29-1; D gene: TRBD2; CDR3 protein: CSVLSGAKPSNEQFF; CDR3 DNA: TGCAGCGTGCTAAGCGGGGCCAAACCGTCCAATGAGCAGTTCTTC
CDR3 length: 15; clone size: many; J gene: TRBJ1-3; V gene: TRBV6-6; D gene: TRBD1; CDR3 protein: CASSRLDRGGNTIYF; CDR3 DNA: TGTGCCAGCAGTCGCCTCGACAGGGGTGGAAACACCATATATTTT
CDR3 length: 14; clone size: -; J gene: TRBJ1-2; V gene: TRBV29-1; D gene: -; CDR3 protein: CSVEGQGAGYGYTF; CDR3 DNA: TGCAGCGTTGAGGGGCAGGGTGCGGGGTATGGCTACACCTTC
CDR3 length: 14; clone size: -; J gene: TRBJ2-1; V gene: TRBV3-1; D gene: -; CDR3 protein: CASSPAGAVYEQFF; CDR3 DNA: TGTGCCAGCAGCCCCGCCGGGGCAGTGTATGAGCAGTTCTTC
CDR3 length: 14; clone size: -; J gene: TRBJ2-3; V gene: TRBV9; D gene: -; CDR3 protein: CASSTWDSPYTQYF; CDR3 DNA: TGTGCCAGCAGCACCTGGGACTCCCCGTATACGCAGTATTTT
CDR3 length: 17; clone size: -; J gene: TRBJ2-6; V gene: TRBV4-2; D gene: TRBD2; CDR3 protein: CASSSSGGASGANVLTF; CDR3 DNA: TGTGCCAGCAGCAGTAGCGGGGGGGCCTCTGGGGCCAACGTCCTGACTTTC
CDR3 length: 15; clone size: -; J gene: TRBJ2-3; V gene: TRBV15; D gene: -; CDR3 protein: CATSRDFRVTDTQYF; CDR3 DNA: TGTGCCACCAGCAGAGATTTTCGGGTCACAGATACGCAGTATTTT
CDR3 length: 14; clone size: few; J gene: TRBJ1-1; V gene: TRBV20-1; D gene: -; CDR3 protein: CSARERVFNTEAFF; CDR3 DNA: TGCAGTGCTAGAGAGCGGGTTTTTAACACTGAAGCTTTCTTT
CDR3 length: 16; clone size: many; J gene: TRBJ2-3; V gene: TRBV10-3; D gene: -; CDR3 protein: CAISESGGAGTDTQYF; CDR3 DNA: TGTGCCATCAGTGAGTCGGGTGGTGCTGGCACAGATACGCAGTATTTT
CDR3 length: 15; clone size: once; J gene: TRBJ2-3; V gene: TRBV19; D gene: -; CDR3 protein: CASTGWIGSTDTQYF; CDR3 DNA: TGTGCCAGTACGGGCTGGATCGGTAGCACAGATACGCAGTATTTT
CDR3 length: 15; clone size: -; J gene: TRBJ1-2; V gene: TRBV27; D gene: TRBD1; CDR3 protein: CASSSTGTGSYGYTF; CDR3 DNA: TGTGCCAGCAGTTCTACCGGGACAGGCTCCTATGGCTACACCTTC
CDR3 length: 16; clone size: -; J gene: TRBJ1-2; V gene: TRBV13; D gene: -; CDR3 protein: CASSLITQRYNYGYTF; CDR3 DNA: TGTGCCAGCAGCTTAATCACTCAGAGGTATAACTATGGCTACACCTTC
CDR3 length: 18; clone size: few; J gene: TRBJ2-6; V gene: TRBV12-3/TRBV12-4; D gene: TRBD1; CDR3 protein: CASSLRRTGTSGANVLTF; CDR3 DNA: TGTGCCAGCAGTTTAAGACGGACAGGGACCTCTGGGGCCAACGTCCTGACTTTC
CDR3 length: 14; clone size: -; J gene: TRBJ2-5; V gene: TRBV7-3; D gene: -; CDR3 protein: CASSLADGQETQYF; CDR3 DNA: TGTGCCAGCAGCTTAGCCGACGGCCAAGAGACCCAGTACTTC
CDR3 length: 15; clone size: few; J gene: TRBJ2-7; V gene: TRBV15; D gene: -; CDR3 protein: CATSSVGQLSYEQYF; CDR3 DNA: TGTGCCACCAGCAGTGTCGGACAGCTCTCCTACGAGCAGTACTTC
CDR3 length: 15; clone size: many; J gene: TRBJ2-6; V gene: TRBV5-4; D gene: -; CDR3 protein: CASSLKSSGANVLTF; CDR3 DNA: TGTGCCAGCAGCTTAAAGTCCTCTGGGGCCAACGTCCTGACTTTC
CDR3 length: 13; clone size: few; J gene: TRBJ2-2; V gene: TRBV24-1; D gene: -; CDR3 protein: CATSDLRAGELFF; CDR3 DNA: TGTGCCACCAGTGATTTGAGGGCGGGGGAGCTGTTTTTT
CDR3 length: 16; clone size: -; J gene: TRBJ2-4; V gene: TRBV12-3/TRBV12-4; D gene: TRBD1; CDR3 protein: CAGSLGRDRDQNIQYF; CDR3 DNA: TGTGCCGGCAGTTTGGGCCGGGACAGGGACCAAAACATTCAGTACTTC
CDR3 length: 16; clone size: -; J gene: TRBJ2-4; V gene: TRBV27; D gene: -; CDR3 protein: CASSLSGGLAKNIQYF; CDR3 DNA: TGTGCCAGCAGTTTATCCGGGGGGCTAGCCAAAAACATTCAGTACTTC
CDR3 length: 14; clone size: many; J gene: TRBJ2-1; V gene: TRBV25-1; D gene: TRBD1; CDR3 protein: CARVEGAPWNEQFF; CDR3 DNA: TGTGCCAGGGTTGAGGGGGCCCCCTGGAATGAGCAGTTCTTC
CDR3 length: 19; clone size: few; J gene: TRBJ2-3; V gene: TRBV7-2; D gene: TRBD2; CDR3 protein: CASSSPSLAGGPPADTQYF; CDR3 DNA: TGTGCCAGCAGCTCCCCATCTTTAGCGGGAGGACCCCCGGCAGATACGCAGTATTTT
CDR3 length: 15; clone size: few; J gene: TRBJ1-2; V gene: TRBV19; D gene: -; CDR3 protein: CASSEVGQGGYGYTF; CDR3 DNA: TGTGCCAGTAGTGAGGTTGGGCAGGGCGGCTATGGCTACACCTTC
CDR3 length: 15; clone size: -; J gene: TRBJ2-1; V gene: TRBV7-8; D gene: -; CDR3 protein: CASSLSVNSVNEQFF; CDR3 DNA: TGTGCCAGCAGCTTAAGTGTGAATAGCGTAAATGAGCAGTTCTTC
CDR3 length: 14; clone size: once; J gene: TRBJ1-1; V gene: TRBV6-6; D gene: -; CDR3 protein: CASRQTGKGTEAFF; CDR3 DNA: TGTGCCAGCAGGCAAACAGGGAAGGGGACTGAAGCTTTCTTT
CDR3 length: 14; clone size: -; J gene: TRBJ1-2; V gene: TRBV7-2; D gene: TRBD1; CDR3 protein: CASSAQQGNYGYTF; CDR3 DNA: TGTGCCAGCAGCGCCCAACAGGGGAACTATGGCTACACCTTC
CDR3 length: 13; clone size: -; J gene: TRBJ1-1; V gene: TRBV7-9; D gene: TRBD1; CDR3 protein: CASSPPGGTEAFF; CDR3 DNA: TGTGCCAGCAGCCCACCAGGGGGAACTGAAGCTTTCTTT
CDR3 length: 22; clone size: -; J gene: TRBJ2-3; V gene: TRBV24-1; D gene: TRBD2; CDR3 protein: CATSDPNLLTRGTSGTTDTQYF; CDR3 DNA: TGTGCCACCAGTGATCCGAATTTATTGACGCGAGGGACTAGCGGAACCACAGATACGCAGTATTTT
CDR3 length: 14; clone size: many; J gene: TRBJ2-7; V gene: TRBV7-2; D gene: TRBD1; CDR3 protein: CASSTSGGRYEQYF; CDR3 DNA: TGTGCCAGCAGCACTTCAGGGGGCCGATACGAGCAGTACTTC
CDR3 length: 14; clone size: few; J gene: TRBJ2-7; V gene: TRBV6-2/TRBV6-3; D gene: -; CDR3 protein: CASSPETPAYEQYF; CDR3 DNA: TGTGCCAGCAGTCCGGAGACACCCGCCTACGAGCAGTACTTC
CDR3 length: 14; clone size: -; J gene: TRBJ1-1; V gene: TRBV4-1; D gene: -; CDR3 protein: CASSHGDTYTEAFF; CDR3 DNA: TGCGCCAGCAGCCACGGTGACACCTACACTGAAGCTTTCTTT
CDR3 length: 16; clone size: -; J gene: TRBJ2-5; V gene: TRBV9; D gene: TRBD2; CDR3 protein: CASSAGLAGTQETQYF; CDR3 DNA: TGTGCCAGCAGCGCCGGACTAGCGGGGACCCAAGAGACCCAGTACTTC
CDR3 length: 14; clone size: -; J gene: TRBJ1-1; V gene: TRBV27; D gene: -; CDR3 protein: CASSLIRGGTEAFF; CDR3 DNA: TGTGCCAGCAGTTTAATAAGGGGTGGGACTGAAGCTTTCTTT
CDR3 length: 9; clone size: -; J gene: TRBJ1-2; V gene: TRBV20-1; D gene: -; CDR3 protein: CSPSLVYTF; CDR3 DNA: TGCAGTCCAAGTCTGGTCTACACCTTC
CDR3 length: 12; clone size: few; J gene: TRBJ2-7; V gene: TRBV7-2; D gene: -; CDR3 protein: CASSASPYEQYF; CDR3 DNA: TGTGCCAGCAGCGCCTCCCCCTACGAGCAGTACTTC
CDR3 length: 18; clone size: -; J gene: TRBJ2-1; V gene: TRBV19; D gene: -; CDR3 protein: CASRGWEMWRGGEFEQFF; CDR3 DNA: TGTGCCAGTAGAGGATGGGAGATGTGGAGGGGGGGAGAATTTGAGCAGTTCTTC
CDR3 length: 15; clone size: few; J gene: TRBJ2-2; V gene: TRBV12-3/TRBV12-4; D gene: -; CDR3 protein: CASSSSGLATGELFF; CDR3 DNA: TGTGCCAGCAGTTCCTCGGGACTCGCGACCGGGGAGCTGTTTTTT
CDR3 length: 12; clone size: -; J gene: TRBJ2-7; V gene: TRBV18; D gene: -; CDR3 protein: CASSPRNHEQYF; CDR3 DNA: TGTGCCAGCTCACCACGCAACCACGAGCAGTACTTC
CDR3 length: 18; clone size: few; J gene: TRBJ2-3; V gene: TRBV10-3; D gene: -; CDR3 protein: CAISESGGRPPSTDTQYF; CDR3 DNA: TGTGCCATCAGTGAGTCAGGAGGTCGACCGCCTTCCACAGATACGCAGTATTTT
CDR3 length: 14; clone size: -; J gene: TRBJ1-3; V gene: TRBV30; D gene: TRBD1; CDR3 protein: CAWSTGVSGNTIYF; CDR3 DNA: TGTGCCTGGAGTACAGGGGTCTCTGGAAACACCATATATTTT